This entry lists 25 T cell receptor beta chains sequenced from one sample in a study of cytomegalovirus exposure and HLA in healthy donors. The PCR ran on 60 Vbeta and 13 Jbeta primers. Method: immunoSEQ multiplex PCR; TCRdb's copy keeps in-frame clones and lacks some. The sample records approximately 150,000 clones, around 59% being singletons. Source material: PBMCs. The receptor source for this set is a male donor in good health and CMV-seronegative.

V is TRBV7-2 and J is TRBJ2-7; 9 bases match TRBD2. There are 13 residues in the CDR3. The germline gives CDR1 SGHTA, CDR2 FQGNSA. Trimming took 3 bases from V and 7 from J; bases not matched to a gene: 4. For the CDR3, the DNA is TGTGCCAGCAGCTTCGCGGGGGGGAGGGAGCAGTACTTC. Encoded protein: CASSFAGGREQYF.

This clone was seen once. The genes are TRBV7-9 and TRBJ1-3; D is unclear. This CDR3 has 13 amino acids. Germline CDR1 SEHNR, CDR2 FQNEAQ (reference sequence). The CDR3 DNA reads as TGTGTCATAGGCGAGGCAACTGGAAACACCATATATTTT. It is translated as CVIGEATGNTIYF.

The J gene is TRBJ1-1, the V gene TRBV29-1, with D perhaps matching TRBD1 (6 bases). This CDR3 spans 11 amino acids. Germline V gives CDR1 SQVTM, CDR2 ANQGSEA. The V gene lost 4 bases and the J gene lost 7 bases, with 10 bases spanning the gap. Here the CDR3 DNA reads TGCAGCGTTGTTGGCAGGGGTGAAGCTTTCTTT. This translates into CSVVGRGEAFF.

To note about this clone: Different DNA sequences within this sample yield the same CDR3. The gene calls are TRBV5-4 and TRBJ2-7, with a weak D call TRBD2 (5 bases). The CDR3 sequence is 12 residues long. V lost 5 bases and J lost 4, with 10 bases in between. CDR1 and CDR2 from the germline V gene are SGHNT and YYREEE (reference sequence). CDR3 in amino acids: CASSLSGYEQYF. CDR3 nucleotide sequence: TGTGCCAGCAGTTTGTCGGGATACGAGCAGTACTTC.

CDR3 region: CASSTTGYGELFF. CDR3 bases: TGTGCCAGCAGTACAACAGGGTACGGGGAGCTGTTTTTT. The chain has TRBV6-1 and TRBJ2-2; TRBD1 is a possible D gene (6 bases). This CDR3 has 13 residues. Trimming stripped 5 bases from V and 7 bases from J, with 11 bases between. Germline loops: CDR1 MNHNS, CDR2 SASEGT.

This rearrangement joins TRBV18 to TRBJ2-7; 7 nucleotides align to TRBD1. V gave up 3 bases and J gave up 1 base; unmatched junction bases: 3. The V gene's germline CDR1 is KGHSH and CDR2 LQKENI. This CDR3 contains 14 residues. CDR3 in DNA: TGTGCCAGCTCACCTTCGACAGGGTCCTACGAGCAGTACTTC. As protein: CASSPSTGSYEQYF.

This clone was observed a single time. The chain employs TRBV5-1 and TRBJ2-1; D is perhaps TRBD2 (5 bases). V was trimmed by 0 bases and J by 1 base, leaving 11 bases between them. This CDR3 spans 16 amino acids. Germline V gene sequence: CDR1 SGHRS, CDR2 YFSETQ. The CDR3 DNA is TGCGCCAGCAGCTTGGCAACCGGGGTATCCTACAATGAGCAGTTCTTC. Its translation: CASSLATGVSYNEQFF.

This clone turned up a few times. The rearrangement joins TRBV19 to TRBJ1-5; 8 bases align to TRBD1. Germline V gene sequence: CDR1 LNHDA, CDR2 SQIVND (reference sequence). The ends lost 6 bases at V and 7 bases at J; junction bases unmatched: 8. The length of the CDR3 is 14 residues. The CDR3 region has the DNA TGTGCCAGTAGCCTCGGACAGGGTAGGCAGCCCCAGCATTTT. It encodes CASSLGQGRQPQHF. Full variable domain (rest looked up from reference TRBV19 and TRBJ1-5): DGGITQSPKYLFRKEGQNVTLSCEQNLNHDAMYWYRQDPGQGLRLIYYSQIVNDFQKGDIAEGYSVSREKKESFPLTVTSAQKNPTAFYLCASSLGQGRQPQHFGDGTRLSIL.

In nucleotides, the CDR3 is TGCGCCAGCAGAGCCCCGGGACAGGTGGACAATGAGCAGTTCTTC. Translation gives CASRAPGQVDNEQFF. The rearrangement links TRBV5-1 to TRBJ2-1, with 8 bases that match TRBD1. The CDR3 runs to 15 residues. CDR1 and CDR2 (germline): SGHRS, YFSETQ. J gave up 5 bases and V 5 bases, and 9 bases lay outside the gene matches.

The chain combines TRBV4-1 with TRBJ1-4, with 7 bases aligning to TRBD1. Germline-derived CDR1 and CDR2 are MGHRA and YSYEKL. Trimming cost V 5 bases and J 4 bases; bases outside gene matches: 10. CDR3 length: 16 amino acids. The CDR3 sequence: CASSSRDRGLNEKLFF. As DNA, the CDR3 is TGCGCCAGCAGCTCAAGGGACAGAGGACTTAATGAAAAACTGTTTTTT.

As regards this clone: One junction end disagrees with the germline gene, perhaps due to a read error. V usage is TRBV7-2 and J usage is TRBJ1-1; TRBD1 matches at 7 bases. The germline V gene encodes CDR1 SGHTA and CDR2 FQGNSA. This CDR3 comprises 15 residues. In DNA, the CDR3 is TGTGTCAGCAGCCCAACAGGGGATTGGAACACTGAAGCTTTCTTT. The encoded protein is CVSSPTGDWNTEAFF.

V usage is TRBV9 and J usage is TRBJ1-2; 8 bases line up with TRBD1. CDR1 is SGDLS and CDR2 is YYNGEE in the germline V gene. V dropped 0 bases and J dropped 4; count of bases not matched to a gene: 5. The CDR3 totals 15 residues. The CDR3 protein is CASSVGNTGGYGYTF. The CDR3 DNA is TGTGCCAGCAGCGTAGGGAATACAGGGGGCTATGGCTACACCTTC.

This clone was seen a single time. Here the CDR3 DNA reads TGTGCCAGCAGTGAATTTTCTTTTTCGGCAGGTCATGAAGCTTTCTTT. Translated: CASSEFSFSAGHEAFF. The chain recombines TRBV25-1 with TRBJ1-1; D not resolved. This CDR3 spans 16 amino acids. Trimming removed 1 base at V and 7 bases at J, with 19 bases between. Per the germline V gene, CDR1 is MGHDK and CDR2 is SYGVNS.

The rearrangement joins TRBV9 to TRBJ2-7; 9 bases agree with TRBD1. The CDR3 spans 14 residues. The J segment lost 2 bases and the V segment lost 4 bases, leaving 4 bases of the junction unmatched. CDR1 SGDLS and CDR2 YYNGEE come from the germline V gene. CDR3 coding DNA: TGTGCCAGCAGCCCGGGACAGGGTCCCTACGAGCAGTACTTC. Protein product: CASSPGQGPYEQYF.

This CDR3 is CASSLMGRVGNNEQFF. The DNA of the CDR3 is TGCGCCAGCAGCTTGATGGGGAGGGTCGGGAACAATGAGCAGTTCTTC. V usage is TRBV5-1 and J usage is TRBJ2-1; 7 bases map to TRBD2. V was clipped by 1 base and J by 5 bases; unmatched bases: 9. The germline V gene has CDR1 SGHRS and CDR2 YFSETQ. CDR3 length equals 16 residues.

Points on this clone: Mismatch with germline at one junction end may stem from a read error. V gene TRBV5-4 combines with J gene TRBJ2-3; 11 positions match TRBD1. The CDR3 has 14 amino acids. The germline CDR1 and CDR2 sequences are SGHNT and YYREEE (reference sequence). The CDR3 loop is CASSWTGGTDTQYF. CDR3 sequence (DNA): TGTGCCAGCAGCTGGACAGGGGGCACGGATACGCAGTATTTT. The variable domain in full, completed from reference TRBV5-4 and TRBJ2-3, reads ETGVTQSPTHLIKTRGQQVTLRCSSQSGHNTVSWYQQALGQGPQFIFQYYREEENGRGNFPPRFSGLQFPNYSSELNVNALELDDSALYLCASSWTGGTDTQYFGPGTRLTVL.

This rearrangement joins TRBV6-5 to TRBJ2-5; D is perhaps TRBD1 (6 bases). Germline lookup yields CDR1 MNHEY and CDR2 SVGAGI. The CDR3 totals 15 residues. V lost 5 bases and J lost 5, with 18 bases in between. The CDR3 DNA reads as TGTGCCAGCAGTGCGACACAGGGATTGCGGGAGACCCAGTACTTC. Translation gives CASSATQGLRETQYF.

CDR3 region: CASGLVLEGSYGYTF. The CDR3 coding sequence is TGTGCTAGTGGTTTGGTACTGGAGGGCTCCTATGGCTACACCTTC. V usage is TRBV12-5 and J usage is TRBJ1-2; D is uncertain. From germline, CDR1 is LGHNT and CDR2 FRNRAP. V was trimmed by 0 bases and J by 4 bases, leaving 12 bases between them. The length of the CDR3 is 15 residues.

This clone was recorded a few times. The chain joins TRBV18 to TRBJ1-5; D perhaps matches TRBD1 (5 bases). The CDR3 is made up of 17 amino acids. The ends were cut back, 3 bases at V and 2 bases at J, with 17 bases in the middle. The germline V gene has CDR1 KGHSH and CDR2 LQKENI. CDR3 protein: CASSPVSPGGGNQPQHF. CDR3 in DNA: TGTGCCAGCTCACCGGTTTCCCCGGGGGGAGGCAATCAGCCCCAGCATTTT.

This clone has more than one count but fewer than ten. The V call is TRBV11-2, the J call TRBJ2-5; weak D call: TRBD2 (5 bases). The germline gives CDR1 SGHAT, CDR2 FQNNGV. This CDR3 comprises 17 residues. Trimming took off 5 bases at V and 5 bases at J, with 24 bases between the two ends. The CDR3 DNA is TGTGCCAGCAGCCCCCCCCTAGGTCTAGCCAGTCGGGAGACCCAGTACTTC. This encodes CASSPPLGLASRETQYF.

In its sample, this clone was seen a few times. The gene calls are TRBV9 and TRBJ2-5, with TRBD1 matching over 7 bases. The CDR3 sequence is 16 residues long. Germline V CDR1 and CDR2: SGDLS, YYNGEE. V dropped 0 bases and J dropped 5; count of bases not matched to a gene: 10. The CDR3 is CASSVEGGRSTETQYF. The CDR3 DNA reads as TGTGCCAGCAGCGTAGAAGGGGGCCGAAGTACGGAGACCCAGTACTTC.

In this sample, this clone turned up many times. V is TRBV7-9 and J is TRBJ1-1; no clear D. The CDR3 has 14 amino acids. From germline, CDR1 is SEHNR and CDR2 FQNEAQ (reference sequence). Between the trimmed V and J ends, which lost 2 bases and 1 base, there was a span of 8 bases. The chain's CDR3 is CASSLYGRNTEAFF. CDR3 bases: TGTGCCAGCAGCTTATATGGGCGGAACACTGAAGCTTTCTTT.

The chain uses TRBV7-3 and TRBJ2-3; tentatively, D is TRBD1 (6 bases). This CDR3 is built from 15 residues. V was trimmed by 5 bases and J by 3 bases, leaving 15 bases between them. CDR1 SGHTA and CDR2 FQGTGA come from the germline V gene. This CDR3 is CASSPDSLGTDTQYF. Written as DNA, the CDR3 is TGTGCCAGCAGCCCGGACAGTCTTGGTACAGATACGCAGTATTTT. The whole variable domain, remainder taken from reference TRBV7-3 and TRBJ2-3, is GAGVSQTPSNKVTEKGKYVELRCDPISGHTALYWYRQSLGQGPEFLIYFQGTGAADDSGLPNDRFFAVRPEGSVSTLKIQRTERGDSAVYLCASSPDSLGTDTQYFGPGTRLTVL.

The V call is TRBV11-2, the J call TRBJ1-2; 7 bases agree with TRBD1. The CDR3 has 16 amino acids. V trimming: 4 bases; J trimming: 4 bases; junction bases outside the gene matches: 12. Germline CDR1 SGHAT, CDR2 FQNNGV. The CDR3 here is CASSSTGTARSYGYTF. In nucleotides, the CDR3 is TGTGCCAGCAGCTCAACAGGGACAGCACGTTCCTATGGCTACACCTTC.

The chain is built from TRBV28 and TRBJ2-7; TRBD1 aligns across 7 bases. The CDR3 length is 15 residues. Per germline, CDR1 MDHEN and CDR2 SYDVKM. The V and J ends lost 4 bases and 6 bases, in that order; junction bases with no gene match: 12. The CDR3 DNA follows: TGTGCCAGCAGTTCCTACTCAGAACAGGGGTGCGAGCAGTACTTC. It codes for CASSSYSEQGCEQYF.